One T cell receptor beta chain is described in this entry. This specimen belongs to a study of blood T cell repertoires in COVID-19. Study in general: The origin of the acute and convalescent COVID-19 samples was the United States, Italy and Spain.

Produced via immunoSEQ multiplex PCR; TCRdb's table is partial and in-frame only. The sample records roughly 190,000 clones, more than 70% being singletons. The CDR3 has 14 amino acids. Deletions cut 2 bases from V and 4 bases from J, with 9 bases between. CDR1 KGHDR and CDR2 SFDVKD come from the germline V gene. The sequence was obtained from a woman aged 35 to 49 who had recovered from COVID-19. This chain joins TRBV24-1 and TRBJ2-3; a possible D gene is TRBD1 (5 bases). Sequenced material: peripheral blood. CDR3 coding DNA: TGTGCCACCAGTGATTCGACAGATCCAGATACGCAGTATTTT. Amino acids: CATSDSTDPDTQYF.